The sequence of this T cell receptor beta chain was determined in a study of cytomegalovirus exposure and HLA in healthy donors. This clone is classed as large (0.1 to 1%). Its antigen is unknown. Notes on the study in general: Later analysis reportedly placed an Asian-associated ancestry cluster below the roughly 690-donor mean in N-insertions. Many donors shared some public TCRs, even though most TCR sequences were rare. CMV serostatus stood as the only immune exposure information on hand.

The PCR ran on 60 Vbeta and 13 Jbeta primers. The method was immunoSEQ multiplex PCR; TCRdb's version includes in-frame clones alone and lacks a portion of them. Of about 37,000 clones detected, about 70% appear once; the ten largest clones hold 3.5% to 4%. The clonotype originates from a man aged 40-50 years in good health and CMV-seronegative. Material for sequencing was PBMCs.

The CDR3 sequence: CASSLGAGDEQYF. DNA of the CDR3: TGTGCCAGCAGCTTAGGGGCAGGGGACGAGCAGTACTTC. V and J are TRBV7-6 and TRBJ2-7, with TRBD1 as a possible D gene (6 bases). The germline CDR1 and CDR2 sequences are SGHVS and FNYEAQ. The CDR3 runs to 13 residues. V lost 1 base, J lost 5 bases, and 9 bases lay in between.